This entry is about one T cell receptor beta chain. TCRdb itself ran the reads through MiXCR, one entry per CDR3 protein. The sample carries over 150,000 distinct CDR3 sequences, about 20% recorded once. Trimming cost V 3 bases and J 4 bases; bases outside gene matches: 16. Germline V CDR1 and CDR2: SGHRS, YFSETQ. The CDR3 sequence is 19 residues long. The data were obtained in a study of T cell repertoires in cytomegalovirus infection. Whole-study context: It can be stated that public TCR beta signatures indicated CMV infection as well as a matching HLA type.

The sequence was obtained from a human donor in good health (CMV status not recorded). Some clones in this sample may be carry-over from other donors' samples. The sample taken for sequencing was PBMCs. J is TRBJ2-6 and V is TRBV5-1, with 7 bases fitting TRBD2. The CDR3 coding sequence is TGCGCCAGCAGCTCTGGGGCGGGAGAGGGCCCTGAGGGGGCCAACGTCCTGACTTTC. Translated, it gives CASSSGAGEGPEGANVLTF. Using reference TRBV5-1 and TRBJ2-6 for the parts outside the CDR3, the full variable domain is KAGVTQTPRYLIKTRGQQVTLSCSPISGHRSVSWYQQTPGQGLQFLFEYFSETQRNKGNFPGRFSGRQFSNSRSEMNVSTLELGDSALYLCASSSGAGEGPEGANVLTFGAGSRLTVL.